This T cell receptor (beta chain) was profiled in a study of T cell responses to AZD1222 COVID-19 vaccine. Study-wide findings and caveats: Vaccine-associated CD4 TCRs spanned spike, dominant at 160-218 and 743-854. Seropositive at baseline were only six or seven AZD1222 recipients. The repertoires were collected only after the peak T cell response. There were mostly white British donors and more females than males, and clonal diversity was possibly underestimated.

In regard to this clone: Its antigen is currently unknown. It is unclear where the CDR3 begins or ends on the DNA, so no DNA is shown, and the CDR3 is as TCRdb lists it.

Sequenced by immunoSEQ multiplex PCR; TCRdb stores in-frame clones only, minus some. In the table there are 120,000 to 150,000 clones, around 90% of which are singletons. Sequencing used peripheral blood, obtained on day 0 of MenACWY control vaccination. This TCR derives from an adult in good health.

The CDR3: CATSVPGGTDTQYF. V usage is TRBV24-1 and J usage is TRBJ2-3; the table names TRBD1, a call not compared with the DNA. Both ends counted, the CDR3 spans 14 residues. Germline values: CDR1 KGHDR, CDR2 SFDVKD.